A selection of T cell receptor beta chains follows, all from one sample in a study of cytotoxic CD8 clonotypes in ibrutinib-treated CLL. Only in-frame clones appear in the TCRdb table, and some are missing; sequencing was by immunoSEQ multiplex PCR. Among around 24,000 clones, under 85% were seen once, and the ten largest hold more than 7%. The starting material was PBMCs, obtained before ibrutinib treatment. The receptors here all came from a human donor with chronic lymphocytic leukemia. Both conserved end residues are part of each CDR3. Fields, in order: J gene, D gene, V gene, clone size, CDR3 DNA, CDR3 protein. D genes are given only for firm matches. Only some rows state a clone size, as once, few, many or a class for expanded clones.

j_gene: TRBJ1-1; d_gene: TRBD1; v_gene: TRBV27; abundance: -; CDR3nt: TGTGCCAGCAAACGAGAGGGGGCCTTTGAAGCTTTCTTT; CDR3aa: CASKREGAFEAFF
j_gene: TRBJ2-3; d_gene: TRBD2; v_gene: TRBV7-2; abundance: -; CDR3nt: TGTGCCAGCAGGGGTAGCGGGAGGACGACAGATACGCAGTATTTT; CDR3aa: CASRGSGRTTDTQYF
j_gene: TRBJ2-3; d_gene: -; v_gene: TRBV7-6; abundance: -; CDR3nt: TGTGCCAGCAGCTTAGGTCTTGGTACGCAGTATTTT; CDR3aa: CASSLGLGTQYF
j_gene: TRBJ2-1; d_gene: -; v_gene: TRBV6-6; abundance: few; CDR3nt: TGTGCCAGCACCAAAGGGGCAAGGAGCTCCTACAATGAGCAGTTCTTC; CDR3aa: CASTKGARSSYNEQFF
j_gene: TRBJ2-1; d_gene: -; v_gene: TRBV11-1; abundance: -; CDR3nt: TGTGCCAGCAGCTGGGGGGCAGGAGCGTATAATGAGCAGTTCTTC; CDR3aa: CASSWGAGAYNEQFF
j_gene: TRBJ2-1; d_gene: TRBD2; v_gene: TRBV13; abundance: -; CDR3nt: TGTGCCAGCAGCACCCGGACTAGCGGGAGGGGCATCTACAATGAGCAGTTCTTC; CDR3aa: CASSTRTSGRGIYNEQFF
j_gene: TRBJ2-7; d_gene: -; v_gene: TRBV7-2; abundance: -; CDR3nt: TGTGCCAGCAGCTTACATAGTCAGGGAAGCGAGCAGTACTTC; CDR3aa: CASSLHSQGSEQYF
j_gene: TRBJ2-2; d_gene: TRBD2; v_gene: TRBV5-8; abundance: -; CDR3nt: TGTGCCAGCAGCCTACCCTTGACTAGCCTTCGGGGCACCGGGGAGCTGTTTTTT; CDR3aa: CASSLPLTSLRGTGELFF
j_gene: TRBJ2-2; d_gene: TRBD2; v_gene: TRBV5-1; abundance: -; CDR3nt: TGCGCCAGCAGCTTGGACGGGAGGGATGGCGGGGAGCTGTTTTTT; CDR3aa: CASSLDGRDGGELFF
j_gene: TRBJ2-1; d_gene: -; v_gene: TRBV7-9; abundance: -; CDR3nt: TGTGCCAGCAGAATGTCCCCGACTACGTACAATGAGCAGTTCTTC; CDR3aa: CASRMSPTTYNEQFF
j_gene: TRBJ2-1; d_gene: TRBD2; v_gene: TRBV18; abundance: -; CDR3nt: TGTGCCAGCTCACCACCTAGCGGGAGCAGGAATGAGCAGTTCTTC; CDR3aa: CASSPPSGSRNEQFF
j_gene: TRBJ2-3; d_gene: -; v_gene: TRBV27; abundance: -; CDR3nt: TGTGCCAGCAGTTTTAAGACAGTCACAGATACGCAGTATTTT; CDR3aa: CASSFKTVTDTQYF
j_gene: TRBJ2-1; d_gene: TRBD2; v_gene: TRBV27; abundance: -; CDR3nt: TGTGCCAGCACAGGACTAGCGGGGAATGAGCAGTTCTTC; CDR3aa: CASTGLAGNEQFF
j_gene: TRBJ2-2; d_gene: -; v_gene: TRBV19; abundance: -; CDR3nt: TGTGCCAGTAGTACCTACAAGAACACCGGGGAGCTGTTTTTT; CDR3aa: CASSTYKNTGELFF
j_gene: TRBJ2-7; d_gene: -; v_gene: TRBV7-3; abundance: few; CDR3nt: TGTGCCAGCAGCCCCCAATCCTACGAGCAGTACTTC; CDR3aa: CASSPQSYEQYF
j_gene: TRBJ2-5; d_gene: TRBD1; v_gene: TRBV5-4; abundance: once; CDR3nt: TGTGCCAGCAGCTTGGGAGGGGGACAGGGAAGGGAGACCCAGTACTTC; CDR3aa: CASSLGGGQGRETQYF
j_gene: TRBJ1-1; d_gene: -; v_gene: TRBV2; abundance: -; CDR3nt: TGTGCCAGCAGTGAAGTGAGACAGGTGAACACTGAAGCTTTCTTT; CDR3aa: CASSEVRQVNTEAFF
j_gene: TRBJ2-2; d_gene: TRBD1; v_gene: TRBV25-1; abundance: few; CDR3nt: TGTGCCAGCAGTCCGGGACAGGGGTACACCGGGGAGCTGTTTTTT; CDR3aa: CASSPGQGYTGELFF
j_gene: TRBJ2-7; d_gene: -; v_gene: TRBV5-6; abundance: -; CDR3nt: TGTGCCAGCAGCTTGAGGTGGGACTCTACGAACGAGCAGTACTTC; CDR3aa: CASSLRWDSTNEQYF
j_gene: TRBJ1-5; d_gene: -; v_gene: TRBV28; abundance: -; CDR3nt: TGTGCCAGCATGTATAGTAATCAGCCCCAGCATTTT; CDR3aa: CASMYSNQPQHF
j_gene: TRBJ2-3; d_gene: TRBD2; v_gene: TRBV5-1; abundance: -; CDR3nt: TGCGCCAGCAGCTCCCAGACTAGCGGGGGAGATACGCAGTATTTT; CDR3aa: CASSSQTSGGDTQYF
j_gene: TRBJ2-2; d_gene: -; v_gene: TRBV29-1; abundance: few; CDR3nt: TGCAGCGCTAGACCTTACGGGGCAGGCGGGGAGCTGTTTTTT; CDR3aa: CSARPYGAGGELFF
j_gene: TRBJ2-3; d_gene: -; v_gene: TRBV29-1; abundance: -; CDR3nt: TGCAGCGATCAGAAGGGGAACACAGATACGCAGTATTTT; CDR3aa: CSDQKGNTDTQYF
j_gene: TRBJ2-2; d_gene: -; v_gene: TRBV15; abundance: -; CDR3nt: TGTGCCACCAGCAGAGTAGCCGGGGAGCTGTTTTTT; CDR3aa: CATSRVAGELFF
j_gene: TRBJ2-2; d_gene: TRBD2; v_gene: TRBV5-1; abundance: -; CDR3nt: TGCGCCAGCAGCGGTGGGACTAGCGGGGCCGGGGAGCTGTTTTTT; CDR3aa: CASSGGTSGAGELFF
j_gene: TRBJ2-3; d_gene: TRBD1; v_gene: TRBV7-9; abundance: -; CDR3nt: TGTGCCAGCAGCTTAGCGACGGGGACAGGGGGGGATACGCAGTATTTT; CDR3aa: CASSLATGTGGDTQYF
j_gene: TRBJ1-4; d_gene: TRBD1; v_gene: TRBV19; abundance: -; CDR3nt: TGTGCCAGTTATGAAGGGGGCCAAAGTGAAAAACTGTTTTTT; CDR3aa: CASYEGGQSEKLFF
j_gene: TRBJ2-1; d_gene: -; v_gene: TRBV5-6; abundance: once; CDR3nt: TGTGCCAGCAGCTTGGCCCACCGAACAGACTACAATGAGCAGTTCTTC; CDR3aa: CASSLAHRTDYNEQFF
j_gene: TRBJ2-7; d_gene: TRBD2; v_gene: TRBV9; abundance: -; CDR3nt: TGTGCCAGCAGCGTAGGCGAGGGACTAGCGGGTGACGAGCAGTACTTC; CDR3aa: CASSVGEGLAGDEQYF
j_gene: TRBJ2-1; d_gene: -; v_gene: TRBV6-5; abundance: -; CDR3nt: TGTGCCAGCAGCTCCCTGAGGGATGAGCAGTTCTTC; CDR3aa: CASSSLRDEQFF
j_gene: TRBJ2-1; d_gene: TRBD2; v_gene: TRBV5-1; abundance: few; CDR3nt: TGCGCCAGCAGCTTGTCGTCTAGCGGGAGACCTGAGCAGTTCTTC; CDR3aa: CASSLSSSGRPEQFF
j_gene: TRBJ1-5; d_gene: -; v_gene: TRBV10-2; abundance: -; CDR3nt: TGCGCCAGCAGTGAGACAGCTAATCAGCCCCAGCATTTT; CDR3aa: CASSETANQPQHF
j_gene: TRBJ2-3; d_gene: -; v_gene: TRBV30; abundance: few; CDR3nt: TGTGCCTGGAGTTACCCGGACGTGACAGATACGCAGTATTTT; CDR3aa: CAWSYPDVTDTQYF
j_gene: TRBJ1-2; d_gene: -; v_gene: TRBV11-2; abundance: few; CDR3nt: TGTGCCAGCAGTCCCACCCAGGGTTATGGCTACACCTTC; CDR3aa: CASSPTQGYGYTF
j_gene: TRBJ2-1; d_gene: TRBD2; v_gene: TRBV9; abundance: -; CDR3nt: TGTGCCAGCAGCGTTAGGGCTAGCGGGAGCTCCTACAATGAGCAGTTCTTC; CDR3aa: CASSVRASGSSYNEQFF
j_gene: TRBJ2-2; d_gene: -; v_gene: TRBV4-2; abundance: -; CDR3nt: TGTGCCAGCAGCCAAGATCTGAGAGGTGCGAACACCGGGGAGCTGTTTTTT; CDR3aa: CASSQDLRGANTGELFF
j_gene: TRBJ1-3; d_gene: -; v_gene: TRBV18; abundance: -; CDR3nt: TGTGCCAGCTCACCATCTCAGGGAAACACCATATATTTT; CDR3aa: CASSPSQGNTIYF
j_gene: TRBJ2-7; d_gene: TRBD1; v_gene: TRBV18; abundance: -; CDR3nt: TGTGCCAGCTCACCGGGACAGGGGGCTGGAGCGACCTACGAGCAGTACTTC; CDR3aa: CASSPGQGAGATYEQYF
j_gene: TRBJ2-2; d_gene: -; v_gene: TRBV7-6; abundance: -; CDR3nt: TGTGCCAGCAGCCCAGGAGGGGGGCTCGGAGCCGGGGAGCTGTTTTTT; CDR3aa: CASSPGGGLGAGELFF
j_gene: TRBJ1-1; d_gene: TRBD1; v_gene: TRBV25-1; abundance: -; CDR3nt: TGTGCCAGCAGTGAATCCGGGACAGGACTCTACACTGAAGCTTTCTTT; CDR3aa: CASSESGTGLYTEAFF
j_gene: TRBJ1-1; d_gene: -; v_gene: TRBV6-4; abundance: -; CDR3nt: TGTGCCAGCAGTTCTAAGGAGGACACTGAAGCTTTCTTT; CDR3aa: CASSSKEDTEAFF
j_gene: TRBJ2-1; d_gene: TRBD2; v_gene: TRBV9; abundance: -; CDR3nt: TGTGCCAGCAGCGGGGCGGGAGTGTACGGTGAGCAGTTCTTC; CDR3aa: CASSGAGVYGEQFF
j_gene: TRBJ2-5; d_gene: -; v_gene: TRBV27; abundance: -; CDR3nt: TGTGCCAGCAGTTTAGGGGCGGCAGGGGATATGGAGACCCAGTACTTC; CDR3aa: CASSLGAAGDMETQYF
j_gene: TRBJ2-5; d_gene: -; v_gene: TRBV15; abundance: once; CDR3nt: TGTGCCACCAGCAGAGGGGGTCCTGAGACCCAGTACTTC; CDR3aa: CATSRGGPETQYF
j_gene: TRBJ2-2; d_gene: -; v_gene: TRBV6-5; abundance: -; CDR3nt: TGTGCCAGCAAACCTTCCACACCGTCCGGGGAGCTGTTTTTT; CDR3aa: CASKPSTPSGELFF
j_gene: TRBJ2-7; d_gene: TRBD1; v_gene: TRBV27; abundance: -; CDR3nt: TGTGCCAGCAGTTTGACTAACAGGGGCGAGCAGTACTTC; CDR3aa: CASSLTNRGEQYF
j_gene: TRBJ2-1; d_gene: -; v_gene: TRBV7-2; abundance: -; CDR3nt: TGTGCCAGCAGCGCGCCCTCCTCTGAGAAGGGGGAGCAGTTCTTC; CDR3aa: CASSAPSSEKGEQFF
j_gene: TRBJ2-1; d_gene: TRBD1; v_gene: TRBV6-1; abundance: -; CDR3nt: TGTGCCAGCAGTCCCGGGACAGGGGACTACAATGAGCAGTTCTTC; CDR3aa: CASSPGTGDYNEQFF
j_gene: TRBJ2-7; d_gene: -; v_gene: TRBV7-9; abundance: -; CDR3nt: TGTGCCAGCAGCCCCCGAACAGGAGGGCTCTACGAGCAGTACTTC; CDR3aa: CASSPRTGGLYEQYF
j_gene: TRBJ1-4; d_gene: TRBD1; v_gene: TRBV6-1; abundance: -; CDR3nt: TGTGCCAGCAGTCCGGGACAGGGGTCGGAAAAACTGTTTTTT; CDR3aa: CASSPGQGSEKLFF
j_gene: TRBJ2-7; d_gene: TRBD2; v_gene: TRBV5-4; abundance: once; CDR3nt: TGTGCCAGCAGCTTAGGGACTAGCGGGATAATTGGCGAGCAGTACTTC; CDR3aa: CASSLGTSGIIGEQYF
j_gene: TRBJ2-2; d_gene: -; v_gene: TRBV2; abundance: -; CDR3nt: TGTGCCAGCAGTGAGTCACTAGGATGGAGAACCGGGGAGCTGTTTTTT; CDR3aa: CASSESLGWRTGELFF
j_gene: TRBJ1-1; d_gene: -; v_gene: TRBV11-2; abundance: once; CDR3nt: TGTGCCAGCCAGGGGATTGCCACTGAAGCTTTCTTT; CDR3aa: CASQGIATEAFF
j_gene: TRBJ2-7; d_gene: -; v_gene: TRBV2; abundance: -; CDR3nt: TGTGCCAGCAGTCTCTCCTACGAGCAGTACTTC; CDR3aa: CASSLSYEQYF
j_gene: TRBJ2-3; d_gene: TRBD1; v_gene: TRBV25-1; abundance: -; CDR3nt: TGTGCCAGCATTCGACTCCTGGACAGGAAGTATTTT; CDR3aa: CASIRLLDRKYF
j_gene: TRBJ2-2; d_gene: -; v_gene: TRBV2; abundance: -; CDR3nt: TGTGCCAGCAGTGTAATAACAGCCGCGAACACCGGGGAGCTGTTTTTT; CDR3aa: CASSVITAANTGELFF
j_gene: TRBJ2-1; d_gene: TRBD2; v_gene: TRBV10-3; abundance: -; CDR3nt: TGTGCCATCAGTGGTACTAGCGTGATATACAATGAGCAGTTCTTC; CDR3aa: CAISGTSVIYNEQFF